Shown below are 17 T cell receptor beta chains from a single sample sequenced in a study of T cell responses to AZD1222 COVID-19 vaccine. Only in-frame clones appear in the TCRdb table, and some are missing; sequencing was by immunoSEQ multiplex PCR. The repertoire holds approximately 65,000 clones, with almost 90% as singletons. The material sequenced was peripheral blood, taken on day 0 of AZD1222 vaccination. These receptors originate from an adult in good health.

This sequence joins TRBV6-2 or TRBV6-3 and TRBJ2-2; no clear D gene. The CDR3 covers 13 residues. V was pared by 5 bases and J by 3 bases, with 7 bases between. Germline loops: CDR1 MNHEY, CDR2 SVGEGT. The CDR3, as DNA: TGTGCCAGCAGTGCAGGCGACACCGGGGAGCTGTTTTTT. This codes for CASSAGDTGELFF.

This chain joins TRBV14 and TRBJ1-1; no clear D gene. This CDR3 spans 12 amino acids. Per the germline V gene, CDR1 is SGHDN and CDR2 is FVKESK. Trimming cost V 6 bases and J 4 bases, with 9 bases left between them. The chain's CDR3 is CASSSLGTEAFF. CDR3 in DNA: TGTGCCAGCAGTAGTTTGGGCACTGAAGCTTTCTTT.

The CDR3 nucleotides read TGTGCCAGCAGGGGACAGGGGTCTGCAACTAATGAAAAACTGTTTTTT. This codes for CASRGQGSATNEKLFF. The rearrangement links TRBV27 to TRBJ1-4; the match to TRBD1 covers 10 bases. Germline-derived CDR1 and CDR2 are MNHEY and SMNVEV (reference sequence). This CDR3 spans 16 amino acids. J lost 0 bases, V lost 6 bases, and 4 bases had no gene match.

The V and J genes are TRBV6-5 and TRBJ1-5, with unresolved D. Germline V lookup: CDR1 MNHEY, CDR2 SVGAGI. The CDR3 length is 13 residues. The V gene lost 2 bases and the J gene lost 8 bases, with 10 bases spanning the gap. The CDR3 region is CASSYEGLEPQHF. The CDR3 bases are TGTGCCAGCAGTTACGAGGGCTTGGAGCCCCAGCATTTT.

This chain joins TRBV7-3 and TRBJ2-1, with 8 bases fitting TRBD1. The CDR3 extends over 15 amino acids. Germline values: CDR1 SGHTA, CDR2 FQGTGA. V lost 3 bases and J lost 4; bases outside the gene matches: 5. In DNA form, the CDR3 reads TGTGCCAGCAGCTTCGACAGGGGAATTTACAATGAGCAGTTCTTC. Encoded protein: CASSFDRGIYNEQFF.

This chain connects TRBV30 to TRBJ2-1; maybe TRBD1 (5 bases). The CDR3 length is 19 residues. V lost 0 bases and J 8 bases, leaving 29 bases between the germline ends. Germline CDR1 GTSNPN, CDR2 SVGIG (reference sequence). CDR3 coding DNA: TGTGCCTGGAGTGTACGCATAGGGGTTGCGGTACGGGCGAAGTATGAGCAGTTCTTC. This encodes CAWSVRIGVAVRAKYEQFF.

The chain uses TRBV5-5 and TRBJ1-2; the D gene is possibly TRBD1 (5 bases). This CDR3 is built from 16 residues. The ends were cut back, 2 bases at V and 7 bases at J, with 21 bases in the middle. Germline CDR1 and CDR2: SGHKS and YYEKEE (reference sequence). The CDR3 DNA is TGTGCCAGCAGCTTTAGGTTGTCGGGGCAGGGTAGTGGCTACACCTTC. Translated: CASSFRLSGQGSGYTF.

The J gene is TRBJ1-2, the V gene TRBV19; no definite D call. Germline CDR1 reads LNHDA; CDR2 reads SQIVND (reference sequence). The CDR3 has 13 residues. The V end was cut by 3 bases, the J end by 4 bases, with 9 bases between. Written as DNA, the CDR3 is TGTGCCAGTAGTATCGAAGGATCCTATGGCTACACCTTC. Protein product: CASSIEGSYGYTF. Drawing the rest from reference TRBV19 and TRBJ1-2, the complete variable domain is DGGITQSPKYLFRKEGQNVTLSCEQNLNHDAMYWYRQDPGQGLRLIYYSQIVNDFQKGDIAEGYSVSREKKESFPLTVTSAQKNPTAFYLCASSIEGSYGYTFGSGTRLTVV.

The rearrangement uses TRBV5-1 and TRBJ1-4; D remains ambiguous. V was clipped by 1 base and J by 0 bases, with 16 bases between them. Germline V lookup: CDR1 SGHRS, CDR2 YFSETQ. This CDR3 has 18 amino acids. CDR3 protein: CASSLREIFRATNEKLFF. The CDR3 DNA reads as TGCGCCAGCAGCTTGCGTGAAATTTTCCGAGCAACTAATGAAAAACTGTTTTTT.

In its sample, this clone was seen once. The gene calls are TRBV10-2 and TRBJ2-7; no clear D gene. Trimming stripped 0 bases from V and 4 bases from J, with 13 bases between. This CDR3 region has 15 residues. From germline, CDR1 is WSHSY and CDR2 SAAADI. The CDR3 bases are TGCGCCAGCAGTGAGTCTCTAGGGCCCGGGTACGAGCAGTACTTC. This sequence encodes CASSESLGPGYEQYF.

This chain connects TRBV5-1 to TRBJ2-3; possibly TRBD1 or TRBD2 for D (5 bases each). V was pared by 3 bases and J by 0 bases, with 20 bases between. The length of the CDR3 is 18 residues. Looked up from germline, CDR1 is SGHRS and CDR2 is YFSETQ. The CDR3 region has the DNA TGCGCCAGCAGCTCGGGGAACCGTGGGACCACTAGCACAGATACGCAGTATTTT. Encoded protein: CASSSGNRGTTSTDTQYF.

This chain links TRBV6-6 with TRBJ2-7; D remains unclear. V dropped 6 bases and J dropped 0 bases, with 12 bases sitting between them. Germline V lookup: CDR1 MNHNY, CDR2 SVGAGI (reference sequence). This CDR3 comprises 14 residues. The CDR3 DNA sequence: TGTGCCAGCAGCTTGTCAAGGAGCTCCTACGAGCAGTACTTC. It specifies CASSLSRSSYEQYF.

As concerns this clone: An end of the junction differs from the germline gene, which may be a read error. The CDR3 reads CASSVGQGNSPLHF. The DNA for the CDR3 is TGTGCTAGCAGCGTGGGACAGGGAAATTCACCCCTCCACTTT. This chain uses TRBV7-7 with TRBJ1-6; 9 positions match TRBD1. CDR1 and CDR2 (germline): SSHAT, FNYEAQ (reference sequence). This CDR3 spans 14 amino acids.

V gene TRBV6-2 or TRBV6-3 combines with J gene TRBJ2-7; 7 positions match TRBD2. Germline lookup yields CDR1 MNHEY and CDR2 SVGEGT. The CDR3 runs to 14 residues. The V and J ends lost 5 bases and 0 bases, in that order; junction bases with no gene match: 4. The CDR3 sequence is CASSGEGASYEQYF. The CDR3 DNA reads TGTGCCAGCAGTGGGGAGGGCGCCTCCTACGAGCAGTACTTC.

The chain employs TRBV5-6 and TRBJ1-4, with TRBD1 identical over 7 bases. V dropped 0 bases and J dropped 4; count of bases not matched to a gene: 3. CDR3 size: 15 residues. CDR1 is SGHDT, CDR2 YYEEEE, per germline. The CDR3 protein is CASSLVQGDNEKLFF. Here the CDR3 DNA reads TGTGCCAGCAGCTTGGTCCAGGGGGATAATGAAAAACTGTTTTTT.

CDR3 in amino acids: CASSQDYVGTVADEQYF. Here the CDR3 DNA reads TGTGCCAGCAGCCAAGATTACGTGGGAACGGTTGCCGACGAGCAGTACTTC. The chain recombines TRBV3-1 (or the pseudogene TRBV3-2) with TRBJ2-7; D unresolved. The V gene lost 0 bases and the J gene lost 5 bases, with 20 bases spanning the gap. From germline, CDR1 is LGHDT and CDR2 YNNKEL (reference sequence). The CDR3 sequence is 17 residues long.

CDR3 nucleotide sequence: TGTGCCAGCTCAAGCGGTTCTAGCACAGATACGCAGTATTTT. It yields the protein CASSSGSSTDTQYF. The chain combines TRBV18 with TRBJ2-3, with D possibly being TRBD2 (5 bases). V shed 5 bases and J shed 0 bases, with 9 bases lying between them. Germline CDR1 KGHSH, CDR2 LQKENI. CDR3 size: 14 residues.